Below, 23 T cell receptor beta chains from the same sample are listed, as sequenced in a study of blood T cell repertoires in COVID-19. The repertoire was sequenced with immunoSEQ multiplex PCR; TCRdb's copy has only in-frame clones and lacks some. The repertoire has 85,000 to 100,000 clones, roughly 78% of them found once; the top ten carry about a sixth. Sequenced material: peripheral blood. The source of these receptors is a woman of 80 years or more with active or convalescent COVID-19.

This clone was counted once. The chain couples TRBV25-1 to TRBJ2-2, with 7 bases fitting TRBD1. The CDR3 covers 15 residues. With 0 bases clipped from V and 3 bases from J, the junction kept 1 base outside the gene matches. Germline V gene lookup returns CDR1 MGHDK and CDR2 SYGVNS. This chain's CDR3 is CASSEYQGDTGELFF. The DNA for the CDR3 is TGTGCCAGCAGTGAATACCAGGGGGACACCGGGGAGCTGTTTTTT.

This rearrangement joins TRBV5-4 to TRBJ2-3, with D tentatively TRBD1 (5 bases). V was pared by 3 bases and J by 4 bases, with 6 bases between. CDR1 is SGHNT, CDR2 YYREEE, per germline (reference sequence). There are 12 residues in the CDR3. The CDR3 DNA follows: TGTGCCAGCAGCTCAGGGTCAGATACGCAGTATTTT. Its protein is CASSSGSDTQYF.

The rearrangement links TRBV18 to TRBJ2-5, with 10 bases identical to TRBD2. The V segment lost 3 bases and the J segment 9 bases; nucleotides outside the gene matches: 10. CDR1 and CDR2 (germline): KGHSH, LQKENI. The CDR3 contains 15 residues. The CDR3 sequence is CASSPPSGRGGSQYF. In DNA form, the CDR3 reads TGTGCCAGCTCACCCCCTAGCGGGAGAGGAGGGTCCCAGTACTTC.

Note on this clone: The junction departs from the called germline gene at one end, perhaps through a read error. This sequence joins TRBV7-7 and TRBJ2-1; D is possibly TRBD2 (5 bases). The CDR3 totals 15 residues. The V gene's germline CDR1 is SSHAT and CDR2 FNYEAQ (reference sequence). This CDR3 is CASSPTISSYNEQFF. The CDR3 region has the DNA TGTGCTAGCAGCCCGACTATCAGCTCCTACAATGAGCAGTTCTTC.

The V gene is TRBV29-1, the J gene TRBJ2-3, with D possibly being TRBD2 (6 bases). The CDR3 loop spans 14 amino acids. From germline, CDR1 is SQVTM and CDR2 ANQGSEA. V was trimmed by 4 bases and J by 2 bases, leaving 13 bases between them. CDR3 nucleotide sequence: TGCAGCGTTGTCCGGACGGACTACACAGATACGCAGTATTTT. Its translation: CSVVRTDYTDTQYF.

The chain uses TRBV5-5 and TRBJ1-3, with D possibly being TRBD1 (6 bases). CDR1 and CDR2 (germline): SGHKS, YYEKEE (reference sequence). The germline V and J ends were trimmed by 4 bases and 0 bases, with 14 bases remaining between them. The CDR3 totals 16 residues. For the CDR3, the DNA is TGTGCCAGCAGCCATCAATGGACAGCCTCTGGAAACACCATATATTTT. Protein: CASSHQWTASGNTIYF.

This chain uses TRBV28 with TRBJ1-6; 9 nucleotides align to TRBD1. CDR1 and CDR2 from the germline V gene are MDHEN and SYDVKM. J was trimmed by 10 bases and V by 4 bases; bases with no gene match: 5. The CDR3 is made up of 14 amino acids. DNA of the CDR3: TGTGCCAGCAGTTCGGGACAGGGCGAATCACCCCTCCACTTT. This codes for CASSSGQGESPLHF.

This sequence joins TRBV28 and TRBJ1-2, with D perhaps TRBD1 (6 bases). Germline CDR1 is MDHEN and CDR2 is SYDVKM. V lost 5 bases to trimming and J lost 0 bases, with 13 bases between them. This CDR3 is 15 amino acids long. CDR3 nucleotide sequence: TGTGCCAGCAGTAACAGGGATTTAACTAACTATGGCTACACCTTC. Its translation is CASSNRDLTNYGYTF.

This clone was counted a few times. The chain joins TRBV5-4 to TRBJ2-7; TRBD1 matches 8 bases. The germline gives CDR1 SGHNT, CDR2 YYREEE (reference sequence). The length of the CDR3 is 14 residues. The ends lost 4 bases at V and 0 bases at J; junction bases unmatched: 3. CDR3 sequence reads: CASSMTGVSYEQYF. The CDR3 coding sequence is TGTGCCAGCAGCATGACAGGGGTCTCCTACGAGCAGTACTTC.

The chain combines TRBV11-3 with TRBJ2-3; D is possibly TRBD1 (6 bases). CDR1 and CDR2 (germline): SGHNT, YENEEA. With 5 bases removed from V and 0 bases from J, the gap between germline ends came to 15 bases. This CDR3 has 16 residues. For the CDR3, the DNA is TGTGCCAGCAGCCGCAATGGACAGTCTAGCACAGATACGCAGTATTTT. It codes for CASSRNGQSSTDTQYF. The full variable domain, rest sourced from reference TRBV11-3 and TRBJ2-3, is EAGVVQSPRYKIIEKKQPVAFWCNPISGHNTLYWYLQNLGQGPELLIRYENEEAVDDSQLPKDRFSAERLKGVDSTLKIQPAELGDSAVYLCASSRNGQSSTDTQYFGPGTRLTVL.

The chain carries TRBV7-9 and TRBJ2-6; D perhaps matches TRBD1 (6 bases). V dropped 1 base and J dropped 4 bases, with 14 bases sitting between them. There are 17 residues in the CDR3. The germline CDR1 and CDR2 sequences are SEHNR and FQNEAQ (reference sequence). CDR3 DNA: TGTGCCAGCAGCTTAGGGACAGCTCCGTCGGGGGCCAACGTCCTGACTTTC. It is translated as CASSLGTAPSGANVLTF. Variable domain in full (rest from reference TRBV7-9 and TRBJ2-6): DTGVSQNPRHKITKRGQNVTFRCDPISEHNRLYWYRQTLGQGPEFLTYFQNEAQLEKSRLLSDRFSAERPKGSFSTLEIQRTEQGDSAMYLCASSLGTAPSGANVLTFGAGSRLTVL.

In DNA form, the CDR3 reads TGTGCCAGCAGTAGGAGTACTGAGCAGTTCTTC. Its translation: CASSRSTEQFF. The rearrangement joins TRBV12-3 or TRBV12-4 to TRBJ2-1, with no clear D. The V gene lost 5 bases and the J gene lost 9 bases, with 8 bases spanning the gap. This CDR3 spans 11 amino acids.

V gene TRBV24-1 combines with J gene TRBJ2-1; 11 positions match TRBD1. This CDR3 has 17 amino acids. Germline V gives CDR1 KGHDR, CDR2 SFDVKD. J lost 9 bases, V lost 1 base, and 10 bases had no gene match. CDR3 amino acids: CATSDFQPGQGVREQFF. DNA of the CDR3: TGTGCCACCAGTGATTTCCAACCGGGACAGGGGGTACGTGAGCAGTTCTTC.

J is TRBJ2-3 and V is TRBV6-2 or TRBV6-3; tentatively, D is TRBD1 (5 bases). This CDR3 is 17 amino acids long. Germline V gene sequence: CDR1 MNHEY, CDR2 SVGEGT. With 2 bases removed from V and 4 bases from J, the gap between germline ends came to 19 bases. CDR3 coding DNA: TGTGCCAGCAGTTACACCCTCGCCAGGGTCCCCCCAGATACGCAGTATTTT. As protein: CASSYTLARVPPDTQYF.

The chain carries TRBV29-1 and TRBJ1-1; tentatively, D is TRBD1 (6 bases). With 7 bases removed from V and 2 bases from J, the gap between germline ends came to 11 bases. This CDR3 region has 12 residues. Germline-derived CDR1 and CDR2 are SQVTM and ANQGSEA. This CDR3 is CSALDRNTEAFF. The CDR3 bases are TGCAGCGCACTGGACAGAAACACTGAAGCTTTCTTT. Variable domain in full (rest from reference TRBV29-1 and TRBJ1-1): SAVISQKPSRDICQRGTSLTIQCQVDSQVTMMFWYRQQPGQSLTLIATANQGSEATYESGFVIDKFPISRPNLTFSTLTVSNMSPEDSSIYLCSALDRNTEAFFGQGTRLTVV.

The chain links TRBV2 to TRBJ1-5; D remains ambiguous. Per germline, CDR1 SNHLY and CDR2 FYNNEI. This CDR3 comprises 15 residues. V was clipped by 2 bases and J by 2 bases, with 10 bases between them. The CDR3 here is CASSESEAGNQPQHF. CDR3 nucleotide sequence: TGTGCCAGCAGTGAATCAGAAGCGGGCAATCAGCCCCAGCATTTT.

In DNA form, the CDR3 reads TGTGCCAGCAGTGATTTCGCAGGGGGCGGTCAGCCCCAGCATTTT. It is translated as CASSDFAGGGQPQHF. The chain has TRBV6-1 and TRBJ1-5; 8 bases match TRBD1. The CDR3 runs 15 residues. The trim removed 3 bases at V and 6 bases at J, leaving 7 bases unmatched. Germline V gene sequence: CDR1 MNHNS, CDR2 SASEGT.

The rearrangement uses TRBV5-1 and TRBJ2-7; 7 nucleotides match TRBD2. After removal of 0 bases from V and 7 bases from J, the junction contained 10 bases not matched to a gene. Germline V lookup: CDR1 SGHRS, CDR2 YFSETQ. The CDR3 extends over 15 amino acids. The CDR3: CASSLADGEGREQYF. For the CDR3, the DNA is TGCGCCAGCAGCTTGGCCGACGGGGAGGGAAGGGAGCAGTACTTC.

The chain uses TRBV10-3 and TRBJ2-7; D is unclear. Looked up from germline, CDR1 is ENHRY and CDR2 is SYGVKD. This CDR3 is 14 amino acids long. Trimming stripped 0 bases from V and 4 bases from J, with 10 bases between. The CDR3 DNA follows: TGTGCCATCAGTGAGTCGACTCCGAGGTACGAGCAGTACTTC. It codes for CAISESTPRYEQYF.

The rearrangement uses TRBV4-3 and TRBJ2-7, with 8 nucleotides matching TRBD1. V trimming: 0 bases; J trimming: 6 bases; junction bases outside the gene matches: 13. Germline CDR1 reads LGHNA; CDR2 reads YSLEER. The CDR3 length is 17 residues. The DNA for the CDR3 is TGCGCCAGCAGCCAAGAGCCGCCGGGACAGGACGTCAGCGAGCAGTACTTC. This sequence encodes CASSQEPPGQDVSEQYF.

A single count supports this clone. The V and J genes are TRBV10-2 and TRBJ2-1; D uncertain. V lost 6 bases to trimming and J lost 0 bases, with 15 bases between them. Germline loops: CDR1 WSHSY, CDR2 SAAADI. The CDR3 is made up of 16 amino acids. The CDR3 reads CASRRAGSHSYNEQFF. The CDR3, as DNA: TGCGCCAGCAGGAGAGCCGGGTCTCACTCCTACAATGAGCAGTTCTTC.

The genes are TRBV19 and TRBJ2-7; TRBD2 is a possible D gene (6 bases). Germline V gives CDR1 LNHDA, CDR2 SQIVND (reference sequence). The CDR3 spans 15 residues. The V end lost 3 bases, the J end lost 2 bases, and 14 bases lay between the germline ends. CDR3 sequence reads: CASSIFWRDPYEQYF. DNA of the CDR3: TGTGCCAGTAGTATCTTCTGGCGGGATCCCTACGAGCAGTACTTC.

The chain couples TRBV15 to TRBJ2-5; TRBD2 agrees at 12 bases. Looked up from germline, CDR1 is LNHNV and CDR2 is YYDKDF (reference sequence). The CDR3 is 16 amino acids. Losses at the gene ends were 1 base for V and 4 bases for J; bases not matched to a gene: 4. The CDR3: CATSRASGRAVETQYF. CDR3 nucleotides: TGTGCCACCAGCAGAGCTAGCGGGAGGGCCGTAGAGACCCAGTACTTC. Supplemented by reference TRBV15 and TRBJ2-5, the full variable domain reads DAMVIQNPRYQVTQFGKPVTLSCSQTLNHNVMYWYQQKSSQAPKLLFHYYDKDFNNEADTPDNFQSRRPNTSFCFLDIRSPGLGDTAMYLCATSRASGRAVETQYFGPGTRLLVL.